This T cell receptor beta chain was documented in a study of control samples from healthy donors and cancer patients. Data came from immunoSEQ multiplex PCR; TCRdb stores just in-frame clones and leaves some out. The data show around 100,000 clones, about nine tenths seen once. The CDR3 spans 14 residues. V was pared by 0 bases and J by 3 bases, with 9 bases between. Germline V lookup: CDR1 MNHEY, CDR2 SMNVEV (reference sequence). This sequence was found in a woman aged 18-29 years in good health. Specimen: blood. This sequence joins TRBV27 and TRBJ2-7; weak D call: TRBD1 (6 bases). CDR3 protein: CASSLSGGIYEQYF. As DNA, the CDR3 is TGTGCCAGCAGTTTATCAGGGGGAATCTACGAGCAGTACTTC.